The 13 T cell receptor beta chains listed next were all sequenced from one sample in a study of vaccination and CD4 T cells after COVID-19. Treatment defined: approximately 10-day PBMC culture with coronavirus spike peptide pools or control peptides (ViraFEST assay). Scientists ran DNA taken from cultured CD4+ T cells through the Oncomine TCR Beta short-read assay for sequencing. In TCRdb, the PCR reads were re-called with MiXCR into one record per CDR3 protein. Among several thousand distinct CDR3 sequences listed, 67% were seen once. Their antigens remain unidentified. The sample consisted of CD4+ T cells from blood, cultured in vitro. These receptors all come from a human donor who had recovered from COVID-19.

This clonotype was detected a few times. Germline is not matched at one junction end, which may reflect a read error. The chain employs TRBV2 and TRBJ1-2, with 10 bases fitting TRBD1. The CDR3 covers 14 residues. Germline V gene lookup returns CDR1 SNHLY and CDR2 FYNNEI. As DNA, the CDR3 is TGTGCCAGCAGTGAGCCCCCGGGACAGGGGAGTAACAACTTC. Translated, it gives CASSEPPGQGSNNF.

The chain has TRBV28 and TRBJ1-2, with TRBD1 matching over 9 bases. Looked up from germline, CDR1 is MDHEN and CDR2 is SYDVKM. The CDR3 has 14 amino acids. Trimming at V came to 5 bases and at J to 5 bases, leaving 6 bases not matched to a gene. CDR3 DNA: TGTGCCAGCAGTCCTTGGACAGGGGTTTATGGCTACACCTTC. The encoded protein is CASSPWTGVYGYTF.

This clonotype was observed a handful of times. This CDR3 is CASSYSSRTGAFF. CDR3 DNA: TGTGCCAGCAGTTACTCATCCCGGACAGGTGCTTTCTTT. The chain uses TRBV6-5 and TRBJ1-1; 7 bases agree with TRBD1. CDR3 length: 13 amino acids. V dropped 0 bases and J dropped 11; count of bases not matched to a gene: 6. CDR1 is MNHEY and CDR2 is SVGAGI in the germline V gene.

The V and J genes are TRBV11-3 and TRBJ1-1, with D unclear. In germline, CDR1 is SGHNT, CDR2 YENEEA. Trimming shortened V by 1 base and J by 3 bases, and 9 bases separated the two germline ends. The CDR3 contains 14 residues. CDR3 region: CASSLGDWDTEAFF. As DNA, the CDR3 is TGTGCCAGCAGCTTAGGCGATTGGGACACTGAAGCTTTCTTT.

The V call is TRBV7-2, the J call TRBJ2-5, with D unclear. Deletions cut 4 bases from V and 2 bases from J, with 11 bases between. CDR1 SGHTA and CDR2 FQGNSA come from the germline V gene. This CDR3 is built from 14 residues. CDR3 in DNA: TGTGCCAGCAGCTCCAGATGGGGTCAAGAGACCCAGTACTTC. Residues: CASSSRWGQETQYF.

This sequence joins TRBV19 and TRBJ1-5; tentative D call: TRBD1 (5 bases). CDR1 and CDR2 from the germline V gene are LNHDA and SQIVND (reference sequence). The CDR3 extends over 14 amino acids. V was cut by 5 bases and J by 6 bases, with 14 bases left in between. The CDR3 sequence is CASSALPGGQPQHF. The DNA for the CDR3 is TGTGCCAGTAGTGCCCTCCCCGGGGGTCAGCCCCAGCATTTT.

The V gene is TRBV7-2, the J gene TRBJ1-6; D is undetermined. The germline V gene has CDR1 SGHTA and CDR2 FQGNSA. V was shortened by 4 bases and J by 9 bases, with 13 bases between the two germline ends. The CDR3 totals 14 residues. DNA for the CDR3: TGTGCCAGCAGCTCCGGTCCGGGGAGTTCACCCCTCCACTTT. Residues: CASSSGPGSSPLHF.

This chain uses TRBV20-1 with TRBJ2-3; D is possibly TRBD2 (6 bases). V lost 3 bases and J lost 5, with 9 bases in between. The CDR3 length is 12 residues. CDR1 and CDR2 from the germline V gene are DFQATT and SNEGSKA (reference sequence). CDR3 region: CSASRGGDTQYF. CDR3 bases: TGCAGTGCTAGTCGGGGAGGAGATACGCAGTATTTT.

The chain carries TRBV6-1 and TRBJ1-1; D is unresolved. Trimming shortened V by 6 bases and J by 0 bases, and 8 bases separated the two germline ends. The CDR3 loop spans 13 amino acids. Germline V gene lookup returns CDR1 MNHNS and CDR2 SASEGT. Here the CDR3 DNA reads TGTGCCAGCAGGCCTCTTATGAACACTGAAGCTTTCTTT. Translation: CASRPLMNTEAFF.

This clonotype was counted only a few times. The V gene is TRBV24-1, the J gene TRBJ1-1, with TRBD1 matching 7 bases. This CDR3 comprises 16 residues. Germline CDR1 is KGHDR and CDR2 is SFDVKD. The V and J ends lost 5 bases and 6 bases, in that order; junction bases with no gene match: 14. The CDR3 region has the DNA TGTGCCACCAGTGCCACAGGGGAAGCTTGGCGCCCTGAAGCTTTCTTT. Translation gives CATSATGEAWRPEAFF.

The chain combines TRBV19 with TRBJ2-3; 11 bases fit TRBD2. The CDR3 runs to 15 residues. Trimming took 6 bases from V and 4 from J; bases not matched to a gene: 6. Germline V CDR1 and CDR2: LNHDA, SQIVND (reference sequence). CDR3 protein: CASSISGRAADTQYF. The CDR3 bases are TGTGCCAGTAGCATTAGCGGGAGGGCCGCAGATACGCAGTATTTT.

The chain recombines TRBV6-1 with TRBJ1-6; no clear D. The CDR3 runs to 14 residues. CDR1 is MNHNS and CDR2 is SASEGT in the germline V gene. Trimming removed 6 bases at V and 0 bases at J, with 6 bases between. The chain's CDR3 is CASRPSSYNSPLHF. The CDR3 coding sequence is TGTGCCAGCAGACCCAGCTCCTATAATTCACCCCTCCACTTT.

The chain carries TRBV2 and TRBJ2-5, with D possibly matching TRBD2 (5 bases). Between the trimmed V and J ends, which lost 6 bases and 1 base, there was a span of 9 bases. CDR3 length: 13 amino acids. The V gene's germline CDR1 is SNHLY and CDR2 FYNNEI. The CDR3 bases are TGTGCCAGCAGAGGGAGCTTCCAAGAGACCCAGTACTTC. It encodes CASRGSFQETQYF.